A selection of T cell receptor beta chains follows, all from one sample in a study of response to subunit inactivated influenza vaccine. MiXCR, run by TCRdb on the RT-PCR reads, gives a single entry per CDR3 protein. The sample yields 400,000 to 650,000 distinct CDR3 sequences, 6% to 9% seen once. Sequencing was performed on PBMCs from blood, taken around 25 months after vaccination. These receptors originate from a man aged 50-75 years who received an inactivated influenza vaccine. Each CDR3 is given with its conserved first and last residue. D genes are given only for firm matches. The size entry is marked missing in some rows and otherwise reads once, few, many or a size class.

cdr3_nt: TGTGCCAGCCTCGCGGGGAGGACTTATAATTCACCCCTCCACTTT
cdr3_aa: CASLAGRTYNSPLHF
j_call: TRBJ1-6
d_call: .
clone_size: many
v_call: TRBV28
cdr3_length: 15

cdr3_nt: TGTGCCAGCAGTTTTTCGGCGGGACAGCCCCAGCATTTT
cdr3_aa: CASSFSAGQPQHF
j_call: TRBJ1-5
d_call: .
clone_size: many
v_call: TRBV12-3/TRBV12-4
cdr3_length: 13

cdr3_nt: TGCAGCGTTGGGTACAGCGGGAGGAGAGAAGAGACCCAGTACTTC
cdr3_aa: CSVGYSGRREETQYF
j_call: TRBJ2-5
d_call: TRBD2
clone_size: .
v_call: TRBV29-1
cdr3_length: 15

cdr3_nt: TGTGCCAGCAGCTTAGGGACTAGCACAGATACGCAGTATTTT
cdr3_aa: CASSLGTSTDTQYF
j_call: TRBJ2-3
d_call: .
clone_size: many
v_call: TRBV5-1
cdr3_length: 14

cdr3_nt: TGCAGTGCTCCGGGTTTGGAGCGGGAGGGCCCGATCCAAGAGACCCAGTACTTC
cdr3_aa: CSAPGLEREGPIQETQYF
j_call: TRBJ2-5
d_call: TRBD2
clone_size: few
v_call: TRBV20-1
cdr3_length: 18

cdr3_nt: TGCAGTGCGGGGGGCCTAACGCAGTATTTT
cdr3_aa: CSAGGLTQYF
j_call: TRBJ2-3
d_call: .
clone_size: many
v_call: TRBV20-1
cdr3_length: 10

cdr3_nt: TGTGCCAGCAGTTACTCACCCGGGGGGGCTTTTCCCCATGAGCAGTTCTTC
cdr3_aa: CASSYSPGGAFPHEQFF
j_call: TRBJ2-1
d_call: TRBD2
clone_size: many
v_call: TRBV6-5
cdr3_length: 17

cdr3_nt: TGCGCCAGCAGCTTGCAAGAGAGCTCCTATAATTCACCCCTCCACTTT
cdr3_aa: CASSLQESSYNSPLHF
j_call: TRBJ1-6
d_call: .
clone_size: many
v_call: TRBV5-1
cdr3_length: 16

cdr3_nt: TGCGCCAGCAGCTTGAGAGGGGTCGCCTACGAGCAGTACTTC
cdr3_aa: CASSLRGVAYEQYF
j_call: TRBJ2-7
d_call: .
clone_size: few
v_call: TRBV5-1
cdr3_length: 14

cdr3_nt: TGTGCCAGCAGCCTCTACAGTGCGGGGAGCTACGAGCAGTACTTC
cdr3_aa: CASSLYSAGSYEQYF
j_call: TRBJ2-7
d_call: .
clone_size: .
v_call: TRBV7-9
cdr3_length: 15

cdr3_nt: TGCGCCAGCAGCCATACAAACATTGCGGGCTCCTACAATGAGCAGTTCTTC
cdr3_aa: CASSHTNIAGSYNEQFF
j_call: TRBJ2-1
d_call: .
clone_size: .
v_call: TRBV5-1
cdr3_length: 17

cdr3_nt: TGTGCCAGCAGTTTAACCCTAGCGGGGAGTCAAGGGAAGACCCAGTACTTC
cdr3_aa: CASSLTLAGSQGKTQYF
j_call: TRBJ2-5
d_call: TRBD2
clone_size: few
v_call: TRBV28
cdr3_length: 17

cdr3_nt: TGTGCCAGCAGCTTAGGGGGGGCGTTCGACGAGCAGTACTTC
cdr3_aa: CASSLGGAFDEQYF
j_call: TRBJ2-7
d_call: .
clone_size: .
v_call: TRBV7-6
cdr3_length: 14

cdr3_nt: TGTGCCAGCAGCGGGAACGGCAGGTCCAATCAGCCCCAGCATTTT
cdr3_aa: CASSGNGRSNQPQHF
j_call: TRBJ1-5
d_call: .
clone_size: .
v_call: TRBV3-1
cdr3_length: 15

cdr3_nt: TGTGCCAGCAGCTTACAGGACATCTCCTACGAGCAGTACTTC
cdr3_aa: CASSLQDISYEQYF
j_call: TRBJ2-7
d_call: .
clone_size: many
v_call: TRBV7-2
cdr3_length: 14

cdr3_nt: TGTGCCAGCAGTTTGGGACAGGGTAACCCCTACGAGCAGTACTTC
cdr3_aa: CASSLGQGNPYEQYF
j_call: TRBJ2-7
d_call: TRBD1
clone_size: few
v_call: TRBV7-2
cdr3_length: 15

cdr3_nt: TGTGCCAGCAGCCAAGCTGATAGCGGGCCCTACGAGCAGTACTTC
cdr3_aa: CASSQADSGPYEQYF
j_call: TRBJ2-7
d_call: TRBD2
clone_size: .
v_call: TRBV3-1
cdr3_length: 15

cdr3_nt: TGTGCCAGCAGCTCGCCCCGGGACAGTTACAATGAGCAGTTCTTC
cdr3_aa: CASSSPRDSYNEQFF
j_call: TRBJ2-1
d_call: TRBD1
clone_size: many
v_call: TRBV5-6
cdr3_length: 15

cdr3_nt: TGCAGCGCAGCGACTAGCACAGATACGCAGTATTTT
cdr3_aa: CSAATSTDTQYF
j_call: TRBJ2-3
d_call: .
clone_size: few
v_call: TRBV29-1
cdr3_length: 12

cdr3_nt: TGCGCCAGCAGGAGTGGGCCTAGCGGGAGGACCCCATACAATGAGCAGTTCTTC
cdr3_aa: CASRSGPSGRTPYNEQFF
j_call: TRBJ2-1
d_call: TRBD2
clone_size: few
v_call: TRBV5-1
cdr3_length: 18

cdr3_nt: TGTGCCAGCTCACCACCGGTTGGGACTGCCGGCGAGACCCAGTACTTC
cdr3_aa: CASSPPVGTAGETQYF
j_call: TRBJ2-5
d_call: .
clone_size: few
v_call: TRBV18
cdr3_length: 16

cdr3_nt: TGTGCCAGCAGTTCCACACCATGGGGCTACACCTTC
cdr3_aa: CASSSTPWGYTF
j_call: TRBJ1-2
d_call: .
clone_size: few
v_call: TRBV12-3/TRBV12-4
cdr3_length: 12

cdr3_nt: TGCAGTGCTAGATCATCTAGCGGGATAACAGATACGCAGTATTTT
cdr3_aa: CSARSSSGITDTQYF
j_call: TRBJ2-3
d_call: TRBD2
clone_size: few
v_call: TRBV20-1
cdr3_length: 15

cdr3_nt: TGTGCCATCAGTGAGTCCAGGGACTCCTACGAGCAGTACTTC
cdr3_aa: CAISESRDSYEQYF
j_call: TRBJ2-7
d_call: .
clone_size: .
v_call: TRBV10-3
cdr3_length: 14